This TCR beta chain originates from a study of cytomegalovirus exposure and HLA in healthy donors. Study outcomes and limitations: Later on, a genetic analysis was performed. It linked a missense variant in DCLRE1C with V- and J-gene trimming of TCR beta.

It was with 60 Vbeta and 13 Jbeta primers that the PCR ran. Clones were read by immunoSEQ multiplex PCR, and TCRdb kept only the in-frame ones, dropping some. This table has fewer than 130,000 clones, 76% appearing once. The CDR3 contains 14 residues. The germline gives CDR1 SEHNR, CDR2 FQNEAQ (reference sequence). With regard to this clone: The antigen is unknown.

The source of this sequence is a man aged 25-45 years in good health and CMV-seropositive. The material sequenced was PBMCs. This chain joins TRBV7-9 and TRBJ2-5; D possibly corresponds to TRBD1 (5 bases). The DNA end is a closer match to TRBJ2-7, so the J assignment may be wrong. The CDR3 spells CASSLVTDSYEQYF. The CDR3 DNA reads TGTGCCAGCAGCTTAGTGACAGACTCCTACGAGCAGTACTTC.